The source of this TCR beta chain is a study of cytomegalovirus exposure and HLA in healthy donors. Study summary: Among a few hundred genotyped donors, around 80% fell in the Caucasian-associated ancestry cluster.

V dropped 6 bases and J dropped 2 bases, with 13 bases sitting between them. CDR3 length: 15 residues. Germline assignment: CDR1 MNHEY and CDR2 SMNVEV (reference sequence). Overall study results and limits: A few CMV-associated chains proved CMV antigen-specific in vitro. The classifier reportedly diagnosed cytomegalovirus status with high sensitivity and specificity. Among donors in an Asian-associated ancestry cluster, a later analysis reportedly found fewer N-insertions than the roughly 700-donor mean.

Turning to this clone: Its antigen is unidentified.

The PCR ran on 60 Vbeta and 13 Jbeta primers. Assay: immunoSEQ multiplex PCR; the TCRdb copy retains only in-frame clones and omits some. The data show about 130,000 clones, just under 80% seen once. Specimen: PBMCs. The rearrangement links TRBV27 to TRBJ2-2, with D unresolved. The receptor was isolated from a middle-aged woman in good health and CMV-seronegative. The CDR3 bases are TGTGCCAGCAGCCTAACCAGCGCCAACACCGGGGAGCTGTTTTTT. It is translated as CASSLTSANTGELFF.